The sequence of this T cell receptor (beta chain) was determined in a study of blood T cells in healthy people across ages. Study-wide results and caveats: There was a strong correlation between TCR beta diversity and naive T cell percentage. Per-million-T-cell TCR beta diversity fell roughly linearly with age.

This clonotype occurred a few times. Its antigen is as yet unknown. This CDR3 is built from 15 residues. Germline V CDR1 and CDR2: SEHNR, FQNEAQ (reference sequence). Trimming stripped 4 bases from V and 0 bases from J, with 10 bases between. With a J-beta primer mix and a sample-barcoded 5' primer, a second PCR ran roughly 6 to 11 cycles. The authors tagged each cDNA molecule using a template-switch adaptor with 12 random nucleotides. All samples gave at least 2.5 million CDR3-containing paired-end reads. TCRdb redid the calling of the 5' RACE reads with MiXCR, one entry per CDR3 protein. The sample lists about 1.5 million distinct CDR3 sequences; 35% to 45% were seen once.

The sample taken for sequencing was blood. The sequence was obtained from a young woman in good health. This chain uses TRBV7-9 with TRBJ2-1; D is unresolved. The CDR3 loop reads CASSSPVSSYNEQFF. DNA of the CDR3: TGTGCCAGCAGCTCCCCCGTGAGCTCCTACAATGAGCAGTTCTTC.